This T cell receptor (beta chain) was sequenced in a study of cytomegalovirus exposure and HLA in healthy donors. Study-level background: The study placed 70% to 85% of its approximately 380 genotyped donors in the Caucasian-associated ancestry cluster.

The CDR3 length is 13 residues. V dropped 1 base and J dropped 5 bases, with 7 bases sitting between them. Germline lookup yields CDR1 SGHTA and CDR2 FQGNSA. Whole-study findings and limits: A later examination showed that TCR association rates differed by HLA locus, with DRB1 most and HLA-C fewest. Overall, roughly 150 TCR beta chains were annotated as cytomegalovirus-associated. The classifier was said to identify cytomegalovirus status with high specificity and sensitivity.

A multiplex PCR was run with 60 Vbeta primers and 13 Jbeta primers. Assay: immunoSEQ multiplex PCR; the TCRdb copy retains only in-frame clones and omits some. The sample comprises about 140,000 clones, about 86% of which are singletons, and less than 5.5% rests with the top ten. On this clone: Its specificity is not known.

The V call is TRBV7-2, the J call TRBJ2-3, with unresolved D. Sequenced material: PBMCs. The sequence came from a woman aged 25 to 45 in good health and CMV-seronegative. The CDR3 bases are TGTGCCAGCAGCTTAGGGAGAGGAGATACGCAGTATTTT. Translating gives CASSLGRGDTQYF.